This record covers a single TCR beta chain. These data belong to a study of blood T cell repertoires in COVID-19. The wider study: PBMCs, B-cell-depleted T cells, or T cells provided the cDNA or gDNA that made up the material.

In the authors' workflow: Reference gene primers were amplified, and this amplification served to estimate nucleated cell counts. The table came from immunoSEQ multiplex PCR; TCRdb's copy has only in-frame clones and leaves some out. D and trimming come from the DNA, and the V and J calls and clone size come from that table. The sample lists some 200,000 clones; around 86% were seen once. The germline gives CDR1 LNHNV, CDR2 YYDKDF (reference sequence). The CDR3 is made up of 15 amino acids. The V end lost 7 bases, the J end lost 0 bases, and 12 bases lay between the germline ends. This rearrangement joins TRBV15 to TRBJ1-4, with D maybe TRBD1 (5 bases). The source material was peripheral blood. The sequence was obtained from a man in his fifties with acute or convalescent COVID-19. For the CDR3, the DNA is TGTGCCACCAAGGAGGGGCCCCCAACTAATGAAAAACTGTTTTTT. It translates to CATKEGPPTNEKLFF. The full variable domain, in which reference TRBV15 and TRBJ1-4 provide the parts outside the CDR3, is DAMVIQNPRYQVTQFGKPVTLSCSQTLNHNVMYWYQQKSSQAPKLLFHYYDKDFNNEADTPDNFQSRRPNTSFCFLDIRSPGLGDTAMYLCATKEGPPTNEKLFFGSGTQLSVL.